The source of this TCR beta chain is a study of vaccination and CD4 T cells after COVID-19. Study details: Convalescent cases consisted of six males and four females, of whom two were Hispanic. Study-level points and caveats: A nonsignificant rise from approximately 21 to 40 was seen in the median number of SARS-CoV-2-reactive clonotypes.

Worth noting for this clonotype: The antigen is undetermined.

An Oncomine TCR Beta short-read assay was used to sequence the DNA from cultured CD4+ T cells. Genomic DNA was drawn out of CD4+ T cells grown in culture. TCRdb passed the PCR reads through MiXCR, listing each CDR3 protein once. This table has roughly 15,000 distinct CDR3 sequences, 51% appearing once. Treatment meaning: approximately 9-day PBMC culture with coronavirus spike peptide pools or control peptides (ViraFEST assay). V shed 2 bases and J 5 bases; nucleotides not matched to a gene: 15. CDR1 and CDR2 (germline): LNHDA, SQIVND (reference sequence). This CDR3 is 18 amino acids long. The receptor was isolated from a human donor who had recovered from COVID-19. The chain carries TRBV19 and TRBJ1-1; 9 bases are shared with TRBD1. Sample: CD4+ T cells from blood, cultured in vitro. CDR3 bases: TGTGCCAGTAGTATAAGTGGCGGGACAGGGACGAAAACAACTGAAGCTTTCTTT. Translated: CASSISGGTGTKTTEAFF.